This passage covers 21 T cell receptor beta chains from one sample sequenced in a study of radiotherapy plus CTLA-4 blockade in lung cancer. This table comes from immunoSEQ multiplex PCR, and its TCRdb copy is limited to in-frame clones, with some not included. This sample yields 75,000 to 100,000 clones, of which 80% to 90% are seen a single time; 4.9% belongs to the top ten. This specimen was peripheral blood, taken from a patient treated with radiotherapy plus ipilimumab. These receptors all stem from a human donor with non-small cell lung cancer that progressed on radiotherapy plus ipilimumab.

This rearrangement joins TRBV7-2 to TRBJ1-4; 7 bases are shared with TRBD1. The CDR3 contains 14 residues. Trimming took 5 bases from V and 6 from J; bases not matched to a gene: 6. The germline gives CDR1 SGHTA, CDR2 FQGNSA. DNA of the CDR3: TGTGCCAGCAGCCGGACAGGTCGTTATGAAAAACTGTTTTTT. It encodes CASSRTGRYEKLFF.

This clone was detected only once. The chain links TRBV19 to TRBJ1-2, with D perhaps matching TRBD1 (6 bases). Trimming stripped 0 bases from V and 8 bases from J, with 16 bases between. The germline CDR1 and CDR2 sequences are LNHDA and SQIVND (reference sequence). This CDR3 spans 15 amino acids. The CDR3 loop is CASSIDQNSGAGYTF. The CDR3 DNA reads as TGTGCCAGTAGTATAGATCAAAATTCGGGGGCCGGCTACACCTTC.

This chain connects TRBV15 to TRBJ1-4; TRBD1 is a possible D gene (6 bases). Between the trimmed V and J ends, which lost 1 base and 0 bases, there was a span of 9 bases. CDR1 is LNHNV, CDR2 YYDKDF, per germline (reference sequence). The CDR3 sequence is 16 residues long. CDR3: CATSRAAGATNEKLFF. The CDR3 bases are TGTGCCACCAGCAGAGCGGCAGGGGCAACTAATGAAAAACTGTTTTTT.

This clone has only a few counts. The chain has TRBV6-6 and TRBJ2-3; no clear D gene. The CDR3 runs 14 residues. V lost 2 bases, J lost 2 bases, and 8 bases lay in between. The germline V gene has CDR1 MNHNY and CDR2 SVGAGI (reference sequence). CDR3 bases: TGTGCCAGCAGTTACATGGGATACACAGATACGCAGTATTTT. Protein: CASSYMGYTDTQYF.

The chain's CDR3 is CASSTISGTDTGELFF. The DNA of the CDR3 is TGTGCCAGTAGTACAATTAGCGGGACCGACACCGGGGAGCTGTTTTTT. This chain connects TRBV19 to TRBJ2-2; 8 bases are shared with TRBD2. CDR3 length: 16 amino acids. With 4 bases clipped from V and 3 bases from J, the junction kept 7 bases outside the gene matches. Germline CDR1 and CDR2: LNHDA and SQIVND (reference sequence).

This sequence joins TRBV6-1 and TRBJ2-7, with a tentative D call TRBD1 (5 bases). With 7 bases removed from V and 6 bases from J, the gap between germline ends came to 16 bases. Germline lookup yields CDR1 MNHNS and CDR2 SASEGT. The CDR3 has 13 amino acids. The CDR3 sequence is CASTLDTHGEQYF. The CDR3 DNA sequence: TGTGCCAGCACCTTGGACACCCACGGCGAGCAGTACTTC.

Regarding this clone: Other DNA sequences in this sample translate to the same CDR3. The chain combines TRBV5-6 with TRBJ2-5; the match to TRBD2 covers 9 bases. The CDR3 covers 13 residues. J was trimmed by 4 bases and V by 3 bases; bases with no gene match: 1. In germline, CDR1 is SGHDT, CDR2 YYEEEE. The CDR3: CASSSAGGETQYF. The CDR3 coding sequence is TGTGCCAGCAGCTCAGCGGGAGGAGAGACCCAGTACTTC.

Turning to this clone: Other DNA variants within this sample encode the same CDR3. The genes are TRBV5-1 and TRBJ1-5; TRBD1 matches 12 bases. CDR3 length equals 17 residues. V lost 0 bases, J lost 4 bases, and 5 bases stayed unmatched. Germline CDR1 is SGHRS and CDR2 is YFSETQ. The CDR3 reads CASSLGGTGGSNQPQHF. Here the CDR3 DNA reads TGCGCCAGCAGCTTGGGCGGGACAGGGGGCAGTAATCAGCCCCAGCATTTT.

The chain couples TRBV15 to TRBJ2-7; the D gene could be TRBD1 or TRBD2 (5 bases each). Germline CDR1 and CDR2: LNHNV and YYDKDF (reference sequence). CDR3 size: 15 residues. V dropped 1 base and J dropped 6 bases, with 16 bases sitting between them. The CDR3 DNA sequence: TGTGCCACCAGCAGAGGAGGGTCAGGGCTGGTCGAGCAGTACTTC. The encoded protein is CATSRGGSGLVEQYF.

In DNA form, the CDR3 reads TGTGCCAGCAAACCGGGACTAGCGGGACCGCCTGACAATGAGCAGTTCTTC. Its translation: CASKPGLAGPPDNEQFF. The rearrangement links TRBV27 to TRBJ2-1; 13 nucleotides agree with TRBD2. The V gene's germline CDR1 is MNHEY and CDR2 SMNVEV (reference sequence). The V and J ends lost 7 bases and 5 bases, in that order; junction bases with no gene match: 11. The CDR3 loop spans 17 amino acids.

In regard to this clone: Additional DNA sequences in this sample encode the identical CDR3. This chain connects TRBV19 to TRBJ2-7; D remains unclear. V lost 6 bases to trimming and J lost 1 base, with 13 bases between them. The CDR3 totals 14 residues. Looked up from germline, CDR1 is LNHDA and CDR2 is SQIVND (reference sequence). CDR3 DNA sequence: TGTGCCAGTAGCATCGGTGGCGGTTCCTACGAGCAGTACTTC. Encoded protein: CASSIGGGSYEQYF.

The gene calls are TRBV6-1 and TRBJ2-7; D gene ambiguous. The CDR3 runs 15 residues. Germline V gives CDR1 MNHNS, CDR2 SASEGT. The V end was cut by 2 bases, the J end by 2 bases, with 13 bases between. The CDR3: CASSEWPRVPYEQYF. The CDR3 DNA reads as TGTGCCAGCAGTGAATGGCCGCGAGTTCCCTACGAGCAGTACTTC.

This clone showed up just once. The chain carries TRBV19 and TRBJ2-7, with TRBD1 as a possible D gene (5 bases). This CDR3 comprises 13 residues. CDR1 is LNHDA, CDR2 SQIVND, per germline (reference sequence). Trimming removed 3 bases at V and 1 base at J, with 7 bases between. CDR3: CASSIKGSYEQYF. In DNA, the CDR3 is TGTGCCAGTAGTATCAAGGGGTCCTACGAGCAGTACTTC. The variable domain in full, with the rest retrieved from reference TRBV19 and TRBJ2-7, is DGGITQSPKYLFRKEGQNVTLSCEQNLNHDAMYWYRQDPGQGLRLIYYSQIVNDFQKGDIAEGYSVSREKKESFPLTVTSAQKNPTAFYLCASSIKGSYEQYFGPGTRLTVT.

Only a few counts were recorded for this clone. Written as DNA, the CDR3 is TGTGCCAGCTCACTACAGGGTGACAATCAGCCCCAGCATTTT. Encoded protein: CASSLQGDNQPQHF. This chain links TRBV18 with TRBJ1-5, with TRBD1 as a possible D gene (6 bases). Looked up from germline, CDR1 is KGHSH and CDR2 is LQKENI. The length of the CDR3 is 14 residues. V dropped 4 bases and J dropped 3 bases, with 10 bases sitting between them.

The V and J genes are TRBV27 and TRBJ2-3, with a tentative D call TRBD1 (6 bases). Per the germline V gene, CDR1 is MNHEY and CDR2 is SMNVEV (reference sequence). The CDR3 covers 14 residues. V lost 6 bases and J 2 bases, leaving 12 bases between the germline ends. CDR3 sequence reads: CASRHYRDTDTQYF. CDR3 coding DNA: TGTGCCAGCAGACACTACAGGGACACAGATACGCAGTATTTT.

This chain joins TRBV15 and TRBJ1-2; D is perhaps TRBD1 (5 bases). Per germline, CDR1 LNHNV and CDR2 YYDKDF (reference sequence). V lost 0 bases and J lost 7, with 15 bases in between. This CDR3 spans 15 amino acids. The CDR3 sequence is CATSRDYSRDFGYTF. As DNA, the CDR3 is TGTGCCACCAGCAGAGATTACTCCAGGGACTTTGGCTACACCTTC. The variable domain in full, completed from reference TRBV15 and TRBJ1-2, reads DAMVIQNPRYQVTQFGKPVTLSCSQTLNHNVMYWYQQKSSQAPKLLFHYYDKDFNNEADTPDNFQSRRPNTSFCFLDIRSPGLGDTAMYLCATSRDYSRDFGYTFGSGTRLTVV.

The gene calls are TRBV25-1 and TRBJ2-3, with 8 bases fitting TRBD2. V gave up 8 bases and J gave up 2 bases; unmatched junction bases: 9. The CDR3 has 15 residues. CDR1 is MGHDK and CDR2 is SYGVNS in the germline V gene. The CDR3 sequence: CASLTSGSPTDTQYF. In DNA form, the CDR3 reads TGTGCCAGCCTAACTAGCGGCTCCCCCACAGATACGCAGTATTTT.

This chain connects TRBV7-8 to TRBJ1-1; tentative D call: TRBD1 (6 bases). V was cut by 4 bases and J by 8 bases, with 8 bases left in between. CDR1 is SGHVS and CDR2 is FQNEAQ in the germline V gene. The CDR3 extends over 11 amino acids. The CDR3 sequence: CASSYGQEAFF. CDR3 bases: TGTGCCAGCAGCTACGGACAGGAAGCTTTCTTT.

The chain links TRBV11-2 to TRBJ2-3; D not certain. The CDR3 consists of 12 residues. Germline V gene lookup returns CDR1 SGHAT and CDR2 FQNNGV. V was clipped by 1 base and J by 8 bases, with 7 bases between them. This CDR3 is CASSLGLPTQYF. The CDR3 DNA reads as TGTGCCAGCAGCTTAGGACTTCCTACGCAGTATTTT.

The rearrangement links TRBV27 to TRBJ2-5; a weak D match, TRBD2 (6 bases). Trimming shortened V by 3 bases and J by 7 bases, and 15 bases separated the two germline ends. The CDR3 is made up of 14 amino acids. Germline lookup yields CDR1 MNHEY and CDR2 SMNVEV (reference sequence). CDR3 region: CASSLGGREGTQYF. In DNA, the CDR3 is TGTGCCAGCAGTTTGGGGGGACGAGAAGGGACCCAGTACTTC.

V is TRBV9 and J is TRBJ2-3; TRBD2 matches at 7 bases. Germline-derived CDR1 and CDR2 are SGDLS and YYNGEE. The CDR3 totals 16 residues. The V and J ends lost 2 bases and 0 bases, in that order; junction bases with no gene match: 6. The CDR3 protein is CASSVTSESSTDTQYF. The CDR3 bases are TGTGCCAGCAGCGTCACTAGCGAATCTAGCACAGATACGCAGTATTTT.